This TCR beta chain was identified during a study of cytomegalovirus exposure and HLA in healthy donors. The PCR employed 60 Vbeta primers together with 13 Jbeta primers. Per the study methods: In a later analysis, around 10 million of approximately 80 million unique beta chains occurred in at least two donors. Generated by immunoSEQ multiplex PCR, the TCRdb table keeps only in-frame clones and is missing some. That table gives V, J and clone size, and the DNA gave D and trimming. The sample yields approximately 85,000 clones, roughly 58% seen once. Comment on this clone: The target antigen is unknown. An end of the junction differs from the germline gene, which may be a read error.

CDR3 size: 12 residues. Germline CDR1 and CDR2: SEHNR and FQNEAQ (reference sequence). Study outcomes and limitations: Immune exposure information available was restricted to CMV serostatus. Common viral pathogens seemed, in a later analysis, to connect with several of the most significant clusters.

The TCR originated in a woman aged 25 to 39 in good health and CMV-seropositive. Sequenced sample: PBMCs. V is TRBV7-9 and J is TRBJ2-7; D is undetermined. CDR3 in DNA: TGTTCCAGCAGCTTAGTCGCCTACGAGCAGTACTTC. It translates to CSSSLVAYEQYF.